Listed here are 27 T cell receptor beta chains from one sample, sequenced in a study of blood T cell repertoires in COVID-19. Clones were sequenced by immunoSEQ multiplex PCR, and TCRdb holds only the in-frame ones, with some missing. The repertoire includes approximately 170,000 clones, approximately 85% of them detected once, and approximately 6.9% sits in the top ten. Sequenced sample: peripheral blood. The receptor source for this set is a man older than 75 with COVID-19, enrolled during active disease.

The genes are TRBV14 and TRBJ1-2, with D perhaps TRBD1 (5 bases). Germline lookup yields CDR1 SGHDN and CDR2 FVKESK. The CDR3 extends over 13 amino acids. V dropped 1 base and J dropped 3 bases, with 6 bases sitting between them. CDR3 DNA: TGTGCCAGCAGCCAAGGGACATACTATGGCTACACCTTC. Translating gives CASSQGTYYGYTF.

This clone was observed a few times. The chain carries TRBV9 and TRBJ2-2, with TRBD2 matching 11 bases. With 3 bases clipped from V and 4 bases from J, the junction kept 11 bases outside the gene matches. The CDR3 extends over 18 amino acids. The germline gives CDR1 SGDLS, CDR2 YYNGEE. This CDR3 is CASSAGTSGFRGTGELFF. The DNA for the CDR3 is TGTGCCAGCAGCGCCGGGACTAGCGGCTTCAGGGGCACCGGGGAGCTGTTTTTT.

V gene TRBV7-9 combines with J gene TRBJ1-2; D is undetermined. Germline-derived CDR1 and CDR2 are SEHNR and FQNEAQ (reference sequence). Trimming took off 5 bases at V and 8 bases at J, with 12 bases between the two ends. The CDR3 has 12 amino acids. CDR3 sequence: CASSLSREGYTF. In DNA form, the CDR3 reads TGTGCCAGCAGCCTAAGTCGCGAGGGCTACACCTTC.

This rearrangement joins TRBV28 to TRBJ1-3; TRBD1 aligns across 7 bases. The CDR3 has 14 amino acids. V dropped 5 bases and J dropped 4; count of bases not matched to a gene: 5. Germline CDR1 reads MDHEN; CDR2 reads SYDVKM. The CDR3 nucleotides are TGTGCCAGCAGTCCCCAGGGGGGAGGAAACACCATATATTTT. Amino acid sequence: CASSPQGGGNTIYF.

CDR3 DNA: TGTGCCAGCAGTTACGAGGGCCGTGGGTCGTTCTTC. Amino acid sequence: CASSYEGRGSFF. The gene calls are TRBV6-2 or TRBV6-3 and TRBJ2-1; possibly TRBD2 for D (5 bases). This CDR3 is 12 amino acids long. In germline, CDR1 is MNHEY, CDR2 SVGEGT. Trimming took 2 bases from V and 15 from J, leaving 14 bases between them.

This rearrangement joins TRBV5-1 to TRBJ2-5, with 12 bases aligning to TRBD2. Trimming cost V 0 bases and J 4 bases; bases outside gene matches: 4. CDR1 is SGHRS, CDR2 YFSETQ, per germline. The CDR3 spans 16 residues. The CDR3 spells CASSLETSGGSETQYF. The CDR3 DNA reads TGCGCCAGCAGCTTGGAGACTAGCGGGGGTTCAGAGACCCAGTACTTC.

CDR3 DNA: TGTGCCAGCAGTCAGACCTTAGCGGGGGTCAAAGATACGCAGTATTTT. This encodes CASSQTLAGVKDTQYF. This chain links TRBV7-3 with TRBJ2-3; TRBD2 aligns across 9 bases. CDR3 length: 16 residues. Germline CDR1 reads SGHTA; CDR2 reads FQGTGA. Losses at the gene ends were 6 bases for V and 5 bases for J; bases not matched to a gene: 12.

The J gene is TRBJ2-7, the V gene TRBV7-2; tentative D call: TRBD2 (7 bases). The CDR3 is 15 residues long. Trimming cost V 3 bases and J 4 bases, with 16 bases left between them. CDR1 and CDR2 (germline): SGHTA, FQGNSA. CDR3 in DNA: TGTGCCAGCAGCTTGGGGGCGGGACTATCTTACGAGCAGTACTTC. It is translated as CASSLGAGLSYEQYF.

This rearrangement joins TRBV4-1 to TRBJ1-1, with 9 bases that match TRBD1. V was clipped by 4 bases and J by 3 bases; unmatched bases: 6. The germline V gene encodes CDR1 MGHRA and CDR2 YSYEKL. This CDR3 has 15 amino acids. DNA for the CDR3: TGCGCCAGCAGCCGACCGGGACAGGGCGACACTGAAGCTTTCTTT. Amino acid sequence: CASSRPGQGDTEAFF.

The chain employs TRBV4-1 and TRBJ1-6, with a possible D match to TRBD1 (5 bases). Germline CDR1 and CDR2: MGHRA and YSYEKL. CDR3 size: 15 residues. Trimming stripped 0 bases from V and 6 bases from J, with 9 bases between. CDR3 nucleotides: TGCGCCAGCAGCCAAGAGGGGGGTATTAATTCACCCCTCCACTTT. Amino acids: CASSQEGGINSPLHF.

V usage is TRBV6-5 and J usage is TRBJ1-2, with D hard to call. The V gene lost 6 bases and the J gene lost 4 bases, with 18 bases spanning the gap. CDR1 MNHEY and CDR2 SVGAGI come from the germline V gene. This CDR3 has 15 residues. CDR3 in amino acids: CASRHFGSRLYGYTF. Here the CDR3 DNA reads TGTGCCAGCAGGCACTTCGGGAGTCGGCTCTATGGCTACACCTTC.

J is TRBJ1-5 and V is TRBV6-4; 7 positions agree with TRBD1. The CDR3 contains 21 residues. Germline V lookup: CDR1 MRHNA, CDR2 SNTAGT. Unmatched junction bases numbered 23, after V lost 2 bases and J lost 4 bases. The CDR3 spells CASSDPPKGALFLVANQPQHF. Here the CDR3 DNA reads TGTGCCAGCAGTGACCCTCCGAAGGGGGCTCTTTTTCTCGTCGCTAATCAGCCCCAGCATTTT.

The J gene is TRBJ1-2, the V gene TRBV21-1; the listed D gene, TRBD1, was not tested against the DNA. TRBV21-1 is termed a pseudogene. The CDR3 totals 22 residues. CDR3 DNA sequence: TGTGCCAGCAGCAAAGCCCCCCTAGTAGGGACAGGGGAGAAACTTTGTCACTATGGCTACACCTTC. Translation gives CASSKAPLVGTGEKLCHYGYTF.

The V call is TRBV15, the J call TRBJ2-7; D is perhaps TRBD1 (6 bases). Germline V gene data show CDR1 as LNHNV and CDR2 as YYDKDF (reference sequence). The V gene lost 5 bases and the J gene lost 7 bases, with 21 bases spanning the gap. CDR3 length: 15 amino acids. CDR3 nucleotides: TGTGCCACCAGCGGACGGACAGTCTTTACGAGGGAGCAGTACTTC. Encoded protein: CATSGRTVFTREQYF.

This clone was counted a few times. The CDR3 loop reads CASRDNGGYGYTF. CDR3 coding DNA: TGTGCCAGCAGGGACAACGGGGGATATGGCTACACCTTC. V usage is TRBV5-4 and J usage is TRBJ1-2, with D possibly being TRBD1 (5 bases). The germline V gene has CDR1 SGHNT and CDR2 YYREEE (reference sequence). The CDR3 consists of 13 residues. Trimming took off 5 bases at V and 5 bases at J, with 13 bases between the two ends.

The chain recombines TRBV18 with TRBJ2-1; TRBD2 matches 10 bases. Germline V lookup: CDR1 KGHSH, CDR2 LQKENI. The CDR3 spans 16 residues. After removal of 1 base from V and 5 bases from J, the junction contained 5 bases not matched to a gene. CDR3 protein: CASSPLRLAGNNEQFF. The CDR3, as DNA: TGTGCCAGCTCACCACTTAGACTAGCGGGTAACAATGAGCAGTTCTTC.

The rearrangement joins TRBV24-1 to TRBJ2-5; weak D call: TRBD1 (5 bases). The CDR3 length is 15 residues. Germline CDR1 and CDR2: KGHDR and SFDVKD. The V gene lost 3 bases and the J gene lost 4 bases, with 14 bases spanning the gap. CDR3 loop: CATSDPTERGETQYF. Written as DNA, the CDR3 is TGTGCCACCAGTGATCCTACTGAAAGGGGAGAGACCCAGTACTTC.

The chain links TRBV7-9 to TRBJ1-2, with 10 bases lining up with TRBD1. The V segment lost 1 base and the J segment 3 bases; nucleotides outside the gene matches: 8. The CDR3 covers 17 residues. The V gene's germline CDR1 is SEHNR and CDR2 FQNEAQ (reference sequence). The CDR3 DNA reads TGTGCCAGCAGCTTAGTCGGGACAGGGGATCTTTACTATGGCTACACCTTC. It is translated as CASSLVGTGDLYYGYTF.

The CDR3 DNA sequence: TGTGCCAGCAGCTATACACATAACTATGGCTACACCTTC. Protein: CASSYTHNYGYTF. V gene TRBV5-6 combines with J gene TRBJ1-2; no definite D call. The CDR3 runs 13 residues. V was pared by 3 bases and J by 1 base, with 7 bases between. The germline gives CDR1 SGHDT, CDR2 YYEEEE.

The chain links TRBV2 to TRBJ1-5, with a weak D call TRBD1 (5 bases). The CDR3 is 13 amino acids. The V and J ends lost 6 bases and 1 base respectively, with 7 bases between them. Germline CDR1 SNHLY, CDR2 FYNNEI. In DNA form, the CDR3 reads TGTGCCAGCAGACAGGAGAGCAATCAGCCCCAGCATTTT. This gives the protein CASRQESNQPQHF.

This sequence joins TRBV2 and TRBJ2-7; D gene unclear. Germline CDR1 reads SNHLY; CDR2 reads FYNNEI. Trimming pared 6 bases from V and 6 bases from J, leaving 15 bases between. This CDR3 is built from 13 residues. The CDR3 DNA follows: TGTGCCAGCAGCCCGGAGCGTGGGTCCGAGCAGTACTTC. It is translated as CASSPERGSEQYF.

V is TRBV3-1 (or the pseudogene TRBV3-2) and J is TRBJ2-1, with 7 nucleotides matching TRBD2. V dropped 2 bases and J dropped 6; count of bases not matched to a gene: 7. In germline, CDR1 is LGHDT, CDR2 YNNKEL (reference sequence). The CDR3 length is 15 residues. CDR3 bases: TGTGCCAGCAGCCAAACCCCGAGCGGGGCCAATGAGCAGTTCTTC. It is translated as CASSQTPSGANEQFF.

In DNA form, the CDR3 reads TGTGCCAGCAGTAGTACAGGGATCGGGGAGCTGTTTTTT. Amino acid sequence: CASSSTGIGELFF. V gene TRBV6-5 combines with J gene TRBJ2-2, with D possibly TRBD1 on 6 matching bases. Trimming took 5 bases from V and 7 from J, leaving 11 bases between them. The V gene's germline CDR1 is MNHEY and CDR2 SVGAGI. The CDR3 runs to 13 residues.

The V and J genes are TRBV7-8 and TRBJ2-2, with 9 nucleotides matching TRBD1. J was trimmed by 7 bases and V by 8 bases; bases with no gene match: 17. Germline V gives CDR1 SGHVS, CDR2 FQNEAQ. The length of the CDR3 is 17 residues. In DNA form, the CDR3 reads TGTGCCAGCCTTTCCCTTCCGGGACAGGGAATCGTCGGGGAGCTGTTTTTT. Translated: CASLSLPGQGIVGELFF. The full variable domain, rest sourced from reference TRBV7-8 and TRBJ2-2, is GAGVSQSPRYKVAKRGQDVALRCDPISGHVSLFWYQQALGQGPEFLTYFQNEAQLDKSGLPSDRFFAERPEGSVSTLKIQRTQQEDSAVYLCASLSLPGQGIVGELFFGEGSRLTVL.

The V gene is TRBV19, the J gene TRBJ1-4, with 7 bases that match TRBD1. In germline, CDR1 is LNHDA, CDR2 SQIVND (reference sequence). The CDR3 is made up of 13 amino acids. The V segment lost 5 bases and the J segment 8 bases; nucleotides outside the gene matches: 5. The chain's CDR3 is CASSLTGNEKLFF. Written as DNA, the CDR3 is TGTGCCAGTAGTTTGACAGGGAACGAAAAACTGTTTTTT.

This chain joins TRBV4-3 and TRBJ2-1, with 11 nucleotides matching TRBD2. The V gene's germline CDR1 is LGHNA and CDR2 YSLEER. This CDR3 contains 13 residues. Trimming at V came to 8 bases and at J to 6 bases, leaving 3 bases not matched to a gene. CDR3 DNA sequence: TGCGCCAGCCGACTAGCGGGGAGCAATGAGCAGTTCTTC. Its protein product is CASRLAGSNEQFF.

The J gene is TRBJ1-1, the V gene TRBV6-1; D is unclear. Germline loops: CDR1 MNHNS, CDR2 SASEGT. V lost 0 bases, J lost 0 bases, and 8 bases lay in between. The CDR3 length is 15 residues. The CDR3 nucleotides are TGTGCCAGCAGTGAAGCGTGGGCAATGAACACTGAAGCTTTCTTT. Amino acid sequence: CASSEAWAMNTEAFF.